In this sample, the clone carrying this T cell receptor (beta chain) turned up a few times. TCRdb processed the 5' RACE reads anew with MiXCR; each CDR3 protein has one entry. In the table there are a few hundred thousand distinct CDR3 sequences, roughly 16% of which are singletons. The sample is drawn from a study of T-cell memory formation after mild COVID-19. Germline V gene sequence: CDR1 SGHTA, CDR2 FQGNSA. The CDR3 runs to 13 residues. V shed 6 bases and J 4 bases; nucleotides not matched to a gene: 3. The clonotype originates from a man aged 18 to 30 who had mild COVID-19 (a few samples of this study predate the infection). Cell type and time point are not known. The chain is built from TRBV7-2 and TRBJ1-2; 9 nucleotides match TRBD1. The specimen was PBMCs or a T cell subset sorted from them (not recorded which). In DNA, the CDR3 is TGTGCCAGCAGGGACAGGGGCTTCTATGGCTACACCTTC. Its protein is CASRDRGFYGYTF.